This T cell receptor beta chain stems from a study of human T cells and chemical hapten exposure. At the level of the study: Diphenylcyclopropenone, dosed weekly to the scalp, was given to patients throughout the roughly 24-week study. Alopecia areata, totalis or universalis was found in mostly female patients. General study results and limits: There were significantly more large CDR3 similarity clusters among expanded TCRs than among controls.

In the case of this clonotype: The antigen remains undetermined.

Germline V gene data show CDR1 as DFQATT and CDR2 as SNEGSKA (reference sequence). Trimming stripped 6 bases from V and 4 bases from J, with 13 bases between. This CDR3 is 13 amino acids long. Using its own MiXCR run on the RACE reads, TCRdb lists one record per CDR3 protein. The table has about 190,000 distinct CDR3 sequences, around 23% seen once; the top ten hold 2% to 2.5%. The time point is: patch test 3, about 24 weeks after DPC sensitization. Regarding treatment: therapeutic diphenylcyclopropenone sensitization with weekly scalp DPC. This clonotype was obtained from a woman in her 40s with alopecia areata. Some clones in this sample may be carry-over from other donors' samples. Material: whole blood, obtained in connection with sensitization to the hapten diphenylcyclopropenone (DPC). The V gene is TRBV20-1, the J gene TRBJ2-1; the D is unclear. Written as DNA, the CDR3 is TGCAGTGCGCAGCCTTCCGGGTACAATGAGCAGTTCTTC. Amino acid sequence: CSAQPSGYNEQFF.